The T cell receptor beta chain under discussion was sequenced for a study of T cells in Graves' hyperthyroidism and ophthalmopathy. Study conclusions and caveats: Using 13 V-J features, a model discriminated ophthalmopathy from stable hyperthyroidism.

CDR3 length: 15 residues. V was trimmed by 4 bases and J by 8 bases, leaving 20 bases between them. Germline V lookup: CDR1 LGHNT, CDR2 FRNRAP. Uncontrolled infection, other autoimmune disease, pregnancy and lactation each barred patients from inclusion. Based on clinical symptoms, serum thyroxine and TRAb, thyroid ultrasound and orbital computed tomography, diagnoses were reached. Source material for PBMCs was more than 7.5 ml fresh peripheral blood. The table lists this clonotype with many counts. Its antigen is not known. TCR beta CDR3 regions were amplified from RNA transcripts. TCR CDR3 underwent first-round RT-PCR with the HTBI primer set. TCRdb recomputed calls from the multiplex PCR reads with MiXCR, one row per CDR3 protein. The sample consists of 550,000 to 800,000 distinct CDR3 sequences, approximately 15% of them appearing once.

Material: blood. The chain joins TRBV12-5 to TRBJ1-2; D is ambiguous. The origin of this receptor is a man over 45 with Graves' hyperthyroidism. CDR3 nucleotide sequence: TGTGCTAGTGGTTCGGAGACTTTTTCCTATGTCGGCTACACCTTC. Amino acid sequence: CASGSETFSYVGYTF. Filled out from reference TRBV12-5 and TRBJ1-2, the complete variable domain reads DARVTQTPRHKVTEMGQEVTMRCQPILGHNTVFWYRQTMMQGLELLAYFRNRAPLDDSGMPKDRFSAEMPDATLATLKIQPSEPRDSAVYFCASGSETFSYVGYTFGSGTRLTVV.